This T cell receptor (beta chain) was recorded in a study of CD8 T cells in Susac syndrome. For the study at large: Patients with Susac syndrome were therapy-naive, taking corticosteroids, with some also receiving intravenous immunoglobulin, or taking intravenous immunoglobulin alone at the time their blood was drawn.

The authors carried out high-throughput sequencing of TCR beta. They applied it to CD8+ and CD4+ T cells obtained from blood. With random hexamers, reverse transcription was performed on about 0.5 to 1 ug of RNA. Each CDR3 protein gets one entry after TCRdb re-called the immunoSEQ multiplex PCR reads with MiXCR. The sample records roughly 76,000 distinct CDR3 sequences, approximately 93% being singletons. Germline loops: CDR1 LNHDA, CDR2 SQIVND (reference sequence). V was shortened by 6 bases and J by 1 base, with 9 bases between the two germline ends. The CDR3 spans 13 residues. Sequencing was performed on CD8+ T cells from PBMCs. The clonotype originates from a human donor with Susac syndrome. The chain has TRBV19 and TRBJ1-1; D ambiguous. Written as DNA, the CDR3 is TGTGCCAGTAGCCTAAACAAGAACACTGAAGCTTTCTTT. Translated: CASSLNKNTEAFF.